These 6 T cell receptor beta chains were sequenced from one sample in a study of blood T cell repertoires in COVID-19. Measured with immunoSEQ multiplex PCR; TCRdb has only the in-frame clones, and not every one. The repertoire includes fewer than 200,000 clones, around 67% of them detected once, and about 3% sits in the top ten. The sample was peripheral blood. The receptors here all came from a woman aged 80 or over with acute or convalescent COVID-19.

The chain couples TRBV2 to TRBJ1-1, with a tentative D call TRBD1 (5 bases). Germline V gene data show CDR1 as SNHLY and CDR2 as FYNNEI. The germline V and J ends were trimmed by 8 bases and 1 base, with 14 bases remaining between them. The CDR3 has 14 residues. Here the CDR3 reads CASSQGLQNTEAFF. In DNA, the CDR3 is TGTGCCAGCTCCCAGGGTTTGCAGAACACTGAAGCTTTCTTT. Looking up the rest from reference TRBV2 and TRBJ1-1 gives the full variable domain: EPEVTQTPSHQVTQMGQEVILRCVPISNHLYFYWYRQILGQKVEFLVSFYNNEISEKSEIFDDQFSVERPDGSNFTLKIRSTKLEDSAMYFCASSQGLQNTEAFFGQGTRLTVV.

The V gene is TRBV7-9, the J gene TRBJ1-2; D may be TRBD1 (5 bases). V dropped 0 bases and J dropped 6 bases, with 8 bases sitting between them. Germline CDR1 is SEHNR and CDR2 is FQNEAQ (reference sequence). This CDR3 spans 13 amino acids. CDR3 loop: CASSLANRHGYTF. The CDR3 DNA sequence: TGTGCCAGCAGCTTAGCGAACAGGCATGGCTACACCTTC. The full variable domain, with the rest looked up from reference TRBV7-9 and TRBJ1-2, is DTGVSQNPRHKITKRGQNVTFRCDPISEHNRLYWYRQTLGQGPEFLTYFQNEAQLEKSRLLSDRFSAERPKGSFSTLEIQRTEQGDSAMYLCASSLANRHGYTFGSGTRLTVV.

The gene calls are TRBV7-8 and TRBJ2-7; 9 positions agree with TRBD1. Losses at the gene ends were 5 bases for V and 2 bases for J; bases not matched to a gene: 7. The germline V gene encodes CDR1 SGHVS and CDR2 FQNEAQ. This CDR3 contains 15 residues. In DNA, the CDR3 is TGTGCCAGCAGCGTTACAGGGGGCGGAACCTACGAGCAGTACTTC. Encoded protein: CASSVTGGGTYEQYF.

V usage is TRBV10-1 and J usage is TRBJ2-2; 10 bases line up with TRBD2. There are 18 residues in the CDR3. The V and J ends lost 0 bases and 4 bases, in that order; junction bases with no gene match: 8. Germline V gene sequence: CDR1 WNHNN, CDR2 SYGVQD (reference sequence). CDR3 DNA sequence: TGCGCCAGCAGTGAGTCTATGGCTAGCGGGAGCGGCACCGGGGAGCTGTTTTTT. It encodes CASSESMASGSGTGELFF.

The J gene is TRBJ2-3, the V gene TRBV2; 14 bases are a match to TRBD2. J lost 5 bases, V lost 6 bases, and 4 bases had no gene match. Per germline, CDR1 SNHLY and CDR2 FYNNEI. The CDR3 spans 15 residues. DNA of the CDR3: TGTGCCAGCAGCGCGGGACTAGCGGGAGTAGATACGCAGTATTTT. Translated, it gives CASSAGLAGVDTQYF. Based on the CDR3 plus reference TRBV2 and TRBJ2-3, the full variable domain is EPEVTQTPSHQVTQMGQEVILRCVPISNHLYFYWYRQILGQKVEFLVSFYNNEISEKSEIFDDQFSVERPDGSNFTLKIRSTKLEDSAMYFCASSAGLAGVDTQYFGPGTRLTVL.

The chain carries TRBV4-1 and TRBJ1-1; tentatively, D is TRBD1 (5 bases). Between the trimmed V and J ends, which lost 4 bases and 3 bases, there was a span of 18 bases. CDR3 length equals 16 residues. In germline, CDR1 is MGHRA, CDR2 YSYEKL. CDR3 sequence reads: CASSPWRGGGDTEAFF. The DNA for the CDR3 is TGCGCCAGCAGCCCCTGGCGGGGAGGAGGGGACACTGAAGCTTTCTTT.